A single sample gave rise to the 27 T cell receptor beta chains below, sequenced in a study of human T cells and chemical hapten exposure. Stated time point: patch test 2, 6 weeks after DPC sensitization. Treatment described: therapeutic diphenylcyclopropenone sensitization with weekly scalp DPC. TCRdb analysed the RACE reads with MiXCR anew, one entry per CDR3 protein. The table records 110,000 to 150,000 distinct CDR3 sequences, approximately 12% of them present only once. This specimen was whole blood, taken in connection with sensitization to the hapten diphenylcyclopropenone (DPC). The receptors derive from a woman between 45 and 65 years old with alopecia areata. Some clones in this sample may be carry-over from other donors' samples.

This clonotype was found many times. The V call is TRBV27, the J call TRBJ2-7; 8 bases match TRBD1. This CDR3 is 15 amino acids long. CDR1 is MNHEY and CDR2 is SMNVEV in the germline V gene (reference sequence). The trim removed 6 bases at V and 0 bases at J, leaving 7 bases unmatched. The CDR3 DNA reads TGTGCCAGCAGCCGCGACAGGGGAAGCTCCTACGAGCAGTACTTC. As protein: CASSRDRGSSYEQYF.

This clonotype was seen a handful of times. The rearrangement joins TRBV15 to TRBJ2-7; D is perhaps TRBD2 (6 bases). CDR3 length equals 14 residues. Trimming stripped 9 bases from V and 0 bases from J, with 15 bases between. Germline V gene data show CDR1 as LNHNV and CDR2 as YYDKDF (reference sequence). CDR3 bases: TGTGCCACGGGGGGTGCGGGCCCCTCCTACGAGCAGTACTTC. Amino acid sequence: CATGGAGPSYEQYF.

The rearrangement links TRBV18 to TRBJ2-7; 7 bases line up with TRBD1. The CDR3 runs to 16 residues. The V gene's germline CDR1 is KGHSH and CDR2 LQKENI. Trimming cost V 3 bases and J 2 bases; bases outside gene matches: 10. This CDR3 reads CASSPQSQGGPYEQYF. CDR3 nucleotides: TGTGCCAGCTCACCCCAAAGTCAAGGGGGCCCCTACGAGCAGTACTTC.

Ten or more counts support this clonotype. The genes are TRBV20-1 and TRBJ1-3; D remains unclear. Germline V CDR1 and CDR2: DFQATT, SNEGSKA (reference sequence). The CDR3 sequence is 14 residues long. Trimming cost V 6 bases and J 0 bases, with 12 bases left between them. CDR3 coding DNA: TGCAGTGCGCCTAACTGGAACTCTGGAAACACCATATATTTT. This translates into CSAPNWNSGNTIYF.

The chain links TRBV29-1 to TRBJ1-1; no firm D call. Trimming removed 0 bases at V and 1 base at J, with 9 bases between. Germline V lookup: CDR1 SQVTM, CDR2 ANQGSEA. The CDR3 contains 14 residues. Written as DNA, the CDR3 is TGCAGCGTTGAAGATCGGCGGGGGAACACTGAAGCTTTCTTT. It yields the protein CSVEDRRGNTEAFF.

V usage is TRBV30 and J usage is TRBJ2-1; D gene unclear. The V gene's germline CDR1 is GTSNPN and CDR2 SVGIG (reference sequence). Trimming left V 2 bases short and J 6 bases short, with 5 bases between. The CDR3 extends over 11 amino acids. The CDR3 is CAWSRTNEQFF. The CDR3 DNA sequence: TGTGCCTGGAGTCGGACCAATGAGCAGTTCTTC. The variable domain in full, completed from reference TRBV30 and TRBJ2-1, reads SQTIHQWPATLVQPVGSPLSLECTVEGTSNPNLYWYRQAAGRGLQLLFYSVGIGQISSEVPQNLSASRPQDRQFILSSKKLLLSDSGFYLCAWSRTNEQFFGPGTRLTVL.

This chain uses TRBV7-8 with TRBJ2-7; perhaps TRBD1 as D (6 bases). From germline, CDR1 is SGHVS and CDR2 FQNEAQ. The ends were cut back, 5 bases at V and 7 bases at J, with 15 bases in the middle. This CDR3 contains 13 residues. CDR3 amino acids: CASSPRGSGEQYF. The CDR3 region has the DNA TGTGCCAGCAGCCCCAGGGGTTCTGGAGAGCAGTACTTC.

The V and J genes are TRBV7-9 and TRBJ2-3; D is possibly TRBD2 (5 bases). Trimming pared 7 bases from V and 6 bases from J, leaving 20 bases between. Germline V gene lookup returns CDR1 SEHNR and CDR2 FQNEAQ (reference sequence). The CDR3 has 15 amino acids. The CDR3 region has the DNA TGTGCCAGCAACGGAGGTCCCTTTTCGGCCGATACGCAGTATTTT. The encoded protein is CASNGGPFSADTQYF. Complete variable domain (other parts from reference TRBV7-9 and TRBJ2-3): DTGVSQNPRHKITKRGQNVTFRCDPISEHNRLYWYRQTLGQGPEFLTYFQNEAQLEKSRLLSDRFSAERPKGSFSTLEIQRTEQGDSAMYLCASNGGPFSADTQYFGPGTRLTVL.

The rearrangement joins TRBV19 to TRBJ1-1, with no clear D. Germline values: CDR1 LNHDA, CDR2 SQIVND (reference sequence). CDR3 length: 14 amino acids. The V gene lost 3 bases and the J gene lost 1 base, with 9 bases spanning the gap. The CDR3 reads CASSMGWGNTEAFF. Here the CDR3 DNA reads TGTGCCAGTAGTATGGGATGGGGGAACACTGAAGCTTTCTTT.

The CDR3 region is CASSVDSGRAPPYEQYF. CDR3 DNA: TGTGCCAGCAGCGTAGATAGCGGGAGGGCCCCCCCCTACGAGCAGTACTTC. The chain couples TRBV9 to TRBJ2-7; 11 bases agree with TRBD2. CDR1 SGDLS and CDR2 YYNGEE come from the germline V gene. The V gene end was trimmed by 0 bases and the J gene end by 2 bases; junction bases not matched to a gene: 7. The CDR3 spans 17 residues.

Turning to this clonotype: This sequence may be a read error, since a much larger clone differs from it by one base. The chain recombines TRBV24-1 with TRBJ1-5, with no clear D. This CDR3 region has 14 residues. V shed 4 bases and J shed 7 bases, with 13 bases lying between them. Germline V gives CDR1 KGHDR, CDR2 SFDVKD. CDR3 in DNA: TGTGCCACCAGTGAGCCCCCGGGCCAGCAGCCCCAGCATTTT. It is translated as CATSEPPGQQPQHF.

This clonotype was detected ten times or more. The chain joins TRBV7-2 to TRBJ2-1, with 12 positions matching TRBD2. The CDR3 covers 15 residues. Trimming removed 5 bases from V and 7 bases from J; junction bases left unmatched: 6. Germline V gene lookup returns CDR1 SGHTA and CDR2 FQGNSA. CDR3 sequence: CASSNLAGGLNEQFF. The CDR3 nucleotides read TGTGCCAGCAGCAACCTAGCGGGAGGGCTAAATGAGCAGTTCTTC.

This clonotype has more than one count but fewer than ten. The CDR3 protein is CASARWQTYNEQFF. The CDR3 coding sequence is TGTGCCAGCGCAAGGTGGCAGACCTACAATGAGCAGTTCTTC. This chain links TRBV28 with TRBJ2-1; D gene unclear. V was cut by 8 bases and J by 2 bases, with 13 bases left in between. The CDR3 has 14 amino acids. The V gene's germline CDR1 is MDHEN and CDR2 SYDVKM.

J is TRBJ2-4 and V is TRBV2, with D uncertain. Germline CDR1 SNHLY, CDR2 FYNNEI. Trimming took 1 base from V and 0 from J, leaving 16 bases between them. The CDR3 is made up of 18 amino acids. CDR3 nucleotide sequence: TGTGCCAGCAGTGAAGAGGGTGCCCTTTTATTAGCCAAAAACATTCAGTACTTC. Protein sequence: CASSEEGALLLAKNIQYF.

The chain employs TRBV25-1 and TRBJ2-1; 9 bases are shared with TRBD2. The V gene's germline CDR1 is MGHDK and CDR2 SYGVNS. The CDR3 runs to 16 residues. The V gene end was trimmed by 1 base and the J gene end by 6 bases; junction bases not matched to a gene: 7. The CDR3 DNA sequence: TGTGCCAGCAGTGAATTTGTGGCTAGCGGGGTCAATGAGCAGTTCTTC. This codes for CASSEFVASGVNEQFF.

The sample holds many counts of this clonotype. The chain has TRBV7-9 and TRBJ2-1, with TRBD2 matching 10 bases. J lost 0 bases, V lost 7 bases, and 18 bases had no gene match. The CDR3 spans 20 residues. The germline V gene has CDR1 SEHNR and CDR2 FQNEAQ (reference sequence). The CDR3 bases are TGTGCCAGCACCGGAGGGGTGCTAGCGGGAGCCCCAGACTCCTACAATGAGCAGTTCTTC. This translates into CASTGGVLAGAPDSYNEQFF.

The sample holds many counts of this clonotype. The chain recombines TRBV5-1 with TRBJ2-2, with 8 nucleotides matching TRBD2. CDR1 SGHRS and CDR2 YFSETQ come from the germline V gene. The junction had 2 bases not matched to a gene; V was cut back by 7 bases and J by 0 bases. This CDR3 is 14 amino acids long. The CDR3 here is CASRLASNTGELFF. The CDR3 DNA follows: TGCGCCAGCCGACTAGCGTCGAACACCGGGGAGCTGTTTTTT.

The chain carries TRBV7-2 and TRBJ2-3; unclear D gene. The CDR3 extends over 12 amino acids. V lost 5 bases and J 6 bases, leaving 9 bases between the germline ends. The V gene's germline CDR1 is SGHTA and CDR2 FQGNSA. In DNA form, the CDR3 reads TGTGCCAGCAGCCCCCCGACGGATACGCAGTATTTT. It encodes CASSPPTDTQYF.

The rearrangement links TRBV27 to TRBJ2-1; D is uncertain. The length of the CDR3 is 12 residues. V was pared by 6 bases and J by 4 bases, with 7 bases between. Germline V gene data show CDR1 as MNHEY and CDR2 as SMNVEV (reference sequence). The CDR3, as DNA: TGTGCCAGCAGCTCTTTTTACAATGAGCAGTTCTTC. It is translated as CASSSFYNEQFF.

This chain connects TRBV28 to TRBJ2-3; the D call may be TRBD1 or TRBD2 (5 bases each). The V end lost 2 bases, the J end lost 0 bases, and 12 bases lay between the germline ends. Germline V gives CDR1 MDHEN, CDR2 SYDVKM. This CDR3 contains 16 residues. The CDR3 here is CASSLPRGSSTDTQYF. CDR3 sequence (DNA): TGTGCCAGCAGTTTACCCCGGGGCAGTAGCACAGATACGCAGTATTTT.

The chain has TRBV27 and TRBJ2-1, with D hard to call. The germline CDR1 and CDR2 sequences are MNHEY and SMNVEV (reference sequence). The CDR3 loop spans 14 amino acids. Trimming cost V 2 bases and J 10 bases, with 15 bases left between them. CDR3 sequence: CASSLGPLGFEQFF. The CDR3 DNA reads TGTGCCAGCAGTTTAGGTCCCTTAGGGTTCGAGCAGTTCTTC.

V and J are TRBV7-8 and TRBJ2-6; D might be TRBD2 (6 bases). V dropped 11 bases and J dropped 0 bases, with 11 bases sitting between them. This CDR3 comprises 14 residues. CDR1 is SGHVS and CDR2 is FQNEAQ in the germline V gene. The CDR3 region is CAGGISSGANVLTF. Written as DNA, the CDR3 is TGTGCCGGGGGGATTAGCTCTGGGGCCAACGTCCTGACTTTC.

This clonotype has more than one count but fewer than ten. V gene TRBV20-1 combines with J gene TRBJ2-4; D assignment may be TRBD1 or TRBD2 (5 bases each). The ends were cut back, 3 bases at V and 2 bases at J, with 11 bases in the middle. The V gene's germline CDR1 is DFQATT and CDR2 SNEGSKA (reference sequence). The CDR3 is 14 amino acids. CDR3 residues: CSARGVKTKNIQYF. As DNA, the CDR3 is TGCAGTGCTAGGGGGGTGAAGACCAAAAACATTCAGTACTTC.

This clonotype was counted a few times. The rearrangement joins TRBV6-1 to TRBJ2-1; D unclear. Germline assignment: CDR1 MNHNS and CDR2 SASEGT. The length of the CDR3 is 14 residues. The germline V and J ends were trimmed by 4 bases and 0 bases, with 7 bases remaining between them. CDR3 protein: CASSGHSSYNEQFF. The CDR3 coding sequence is TGTGCCAGCAGTGGCCACAGCTCCTACAATGAGCAGTTCTTC.

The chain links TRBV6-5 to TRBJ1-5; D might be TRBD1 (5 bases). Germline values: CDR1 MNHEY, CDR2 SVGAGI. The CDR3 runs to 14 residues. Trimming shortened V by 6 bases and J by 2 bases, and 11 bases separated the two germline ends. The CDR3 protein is CASRALQGNQPQHF. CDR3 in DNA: TGTGCCAGCAGGGCCCTACAGGGCAATCAGCCCCAGCATTTT.

The CDR3 DNA reads TGTGCCAGCAGTCATGTTAACACCGGGGAGCTGTTTTTT. This sequence encodes CASSHVNTGELFF. The chain recombines TRBV27 with TRBJ2-2; D remains ambiguous. The CDR3 contains 13 residues. Trimming removed 5 bases from V and 2 bases from J, with 6 bases in between. CDR1 is MNHEY and CDR2 is SMNVEV in the germline V gene (reference sequence).

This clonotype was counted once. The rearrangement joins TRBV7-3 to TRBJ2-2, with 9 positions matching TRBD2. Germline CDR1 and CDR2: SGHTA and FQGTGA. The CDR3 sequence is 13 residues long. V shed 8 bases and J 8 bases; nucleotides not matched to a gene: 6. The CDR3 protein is CASGTSGQGELFF. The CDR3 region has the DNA TGTGCCAGCGGAACTAGCGGGCAGGGGGAGCTGTTTTTT.